The T cell receptor beta chain described here comes from a study of T cell responses to AZD1222 COVID-19 vaccine. The CDR3 covers 16 residues. CDR1 and CDR2 from the germline V gene are SGHNT and YYREEE (reference sequence). Trimming took 1 base from V and 1 from J; bases not matched to a gene: 5. The repertoire was sequenced with immunoSEQ multiplex PCR; TCRdb's copy has only in-frame clones and lacks some. The profile shows some 130,000 clones, approximately 90% of them singletons. V usage is TRBV5-4 and J usage is TRBJ2-3; 8 bases map to TRBD2. Sequencing used peripheral blood, obtained 28 days after the second AZD1222 dose. This clonotype was obtained from an adult who received the AZD1222 COVID-19 vaccine. CDR3 loop: CASSLRAGAGTDTQYF. In DNA, the CDR3 is TGTGCCAGCAGCTTGCGAGCGGGGGCAGGCACAGATACGCAGTATTTT.